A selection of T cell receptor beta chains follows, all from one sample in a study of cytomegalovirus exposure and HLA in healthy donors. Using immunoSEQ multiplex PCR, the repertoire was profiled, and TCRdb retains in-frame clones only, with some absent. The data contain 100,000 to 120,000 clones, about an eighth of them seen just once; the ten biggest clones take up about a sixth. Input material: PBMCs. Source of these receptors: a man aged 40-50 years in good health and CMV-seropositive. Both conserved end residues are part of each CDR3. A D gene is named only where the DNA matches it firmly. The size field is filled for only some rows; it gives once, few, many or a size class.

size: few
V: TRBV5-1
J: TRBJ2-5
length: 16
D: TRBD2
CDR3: CASSPRTSGFVETQYF
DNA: TGCGCCAGCAGCCCGAGGACTAGCGGGTTTGTAGAGACCCAGTACTTC

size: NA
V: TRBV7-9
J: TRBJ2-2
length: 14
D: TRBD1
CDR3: CASSTTGGTGELFF
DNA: TGTGCCAGCTCCACCACAGGGGGCACCGGGGAGCTGTTTTTT

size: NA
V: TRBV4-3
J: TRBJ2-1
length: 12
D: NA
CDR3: CASSPTGVRQFF
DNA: TGCGCCAGCAGCCCAACAGGCGTTCGGCAGTTCTTC

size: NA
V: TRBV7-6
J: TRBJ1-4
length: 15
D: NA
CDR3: CASRSLKAGNEKLFF
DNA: TGTGCCAGCAGATCACTAAAGGCCGGGAATGAAAAACTGTTTTTT

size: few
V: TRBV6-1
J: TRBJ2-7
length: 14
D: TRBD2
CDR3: CASIRLAGTYEQYF
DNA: TGTGCCAGCATTCGACTAGCGGGAACCTACGAGCAGTACTTC

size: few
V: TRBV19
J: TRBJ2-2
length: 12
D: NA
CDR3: CAIGRNTGELFF
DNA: TGTGCCATCGGTAGGAACACCGGGGAGCTGTTTTTT

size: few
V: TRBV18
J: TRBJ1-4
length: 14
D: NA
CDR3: CASSPGGGDEKLFF
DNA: TGTGCCAGCTCACCTGGGGGCGGAGATGAAAAACTGTTTTTT

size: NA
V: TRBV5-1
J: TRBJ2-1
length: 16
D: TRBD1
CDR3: CASSVTPGQGGNEQFF
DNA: TGCGCCAGCAGCGTAACCCCGGGACAGGGAGGGAATGAGCAGTTCTTC

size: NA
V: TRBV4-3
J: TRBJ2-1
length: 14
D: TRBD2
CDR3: CASSQSGSFNEQFF
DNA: TGCGCCAGCAGCCAAAGCGGGAGTTTTAATGAGCAGTTCTTC

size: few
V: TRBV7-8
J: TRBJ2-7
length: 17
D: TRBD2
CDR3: CASSQTLGAGGWGEQYF
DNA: TGTGCCAGCAGCCAGACCTTGGGAGCGGGAGGCTGGGGCGAGCAGTACTTC

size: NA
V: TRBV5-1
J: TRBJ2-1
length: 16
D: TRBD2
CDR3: CASSIRLAGVVNEQFF
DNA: TGCGCCAGCAGCATAAGACTAGCGGGAGTTGTGAATGAGCAGTTCTTC

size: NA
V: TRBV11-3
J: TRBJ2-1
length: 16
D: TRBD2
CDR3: CASSSVYRTSINEQFF
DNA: TGTGCCAGCAGCTCGGTTTATCGGACTAGCATCAATGAGCAGTTCTTC

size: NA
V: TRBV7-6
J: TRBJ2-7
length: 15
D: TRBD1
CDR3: CASSPGQGSSYEQYF
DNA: TGTGCCAGCAGTCCGGGACAGGGAAGCTCCTACGAGCAGTACTTC

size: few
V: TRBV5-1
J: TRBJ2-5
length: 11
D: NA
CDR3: CATRYQETQYF
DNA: TGCGCCACCCGGTACCAAGAGACCCAGTACTTC

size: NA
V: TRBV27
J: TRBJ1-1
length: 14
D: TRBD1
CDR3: CASSFPTGGTEAFF
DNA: TGTGCCAGCAGTTTCCCGACAGGGGGCACTGAAGCTTTCTTT

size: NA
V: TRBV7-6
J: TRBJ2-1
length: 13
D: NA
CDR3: CASSLSRNNEQFF
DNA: TGTGCCAGCAGCTTATCTAGAAACAATGAGCAGTTCTTC

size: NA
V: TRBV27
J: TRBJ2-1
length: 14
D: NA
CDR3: CASSLEGSYNEQFF
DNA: TGTGCCAGCAGCCTGGAGGGTTCCTACAATGAGCAGTTCTTC

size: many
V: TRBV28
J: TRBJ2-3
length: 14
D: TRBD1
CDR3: CASSRGQGRDTQYF
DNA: TGTGCCAGCAGCCGAGGACAGGGCCGGGATACGCAGTATTTT

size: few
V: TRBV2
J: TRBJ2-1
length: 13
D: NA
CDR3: CASKSASYNEQFF
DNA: TGTGCCAGCAAAAGCGCTTCCTACAATGAGCAGTTCTTC

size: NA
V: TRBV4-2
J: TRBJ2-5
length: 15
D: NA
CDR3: CASSQEVASQETQYF
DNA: TGTGCCAGCAGCCAAGAGGTAGCGTCTCAAGAGACCCAGTACTTC

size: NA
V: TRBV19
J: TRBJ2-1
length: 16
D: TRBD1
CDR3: CASSIIPGQGFDEQFF
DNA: TGTGCCAGTAGTATAATCCCGGGACAGGGTTTCGATGAGCAGTTCTTC

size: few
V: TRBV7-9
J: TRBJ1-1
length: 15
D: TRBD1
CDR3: CASSQPTGENTEAFF
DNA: TGTGCCAGCAGCCAGCCCACAGGGGAGAACACTGAAGCTTTCTTT

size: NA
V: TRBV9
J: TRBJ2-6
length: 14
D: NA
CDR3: CASGRVGGANVLTF
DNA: TGTGCCAGTGGCAGGGTCGGTGGGGCCAACGTCCTGACTTTC

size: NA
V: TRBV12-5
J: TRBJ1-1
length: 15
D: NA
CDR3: CASGGPWGVNTEAFF
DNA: TGTGCTAGTGGGGGACCTTGGGGGGTGAACACTGAAGCTTTCTTT

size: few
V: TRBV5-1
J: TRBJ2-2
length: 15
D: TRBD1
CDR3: CASSRDSFNTGELFF
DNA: TGCGCCAGCAGCAGGGACAGTTTTAACACCGGGGAGCTGTTTTTT

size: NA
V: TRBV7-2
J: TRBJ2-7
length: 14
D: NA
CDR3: CASSFPGSSYEQYF
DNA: TGTGCCAGCAGCTTTCCGGGGAGCTCCTACGAGCAGTACTTC